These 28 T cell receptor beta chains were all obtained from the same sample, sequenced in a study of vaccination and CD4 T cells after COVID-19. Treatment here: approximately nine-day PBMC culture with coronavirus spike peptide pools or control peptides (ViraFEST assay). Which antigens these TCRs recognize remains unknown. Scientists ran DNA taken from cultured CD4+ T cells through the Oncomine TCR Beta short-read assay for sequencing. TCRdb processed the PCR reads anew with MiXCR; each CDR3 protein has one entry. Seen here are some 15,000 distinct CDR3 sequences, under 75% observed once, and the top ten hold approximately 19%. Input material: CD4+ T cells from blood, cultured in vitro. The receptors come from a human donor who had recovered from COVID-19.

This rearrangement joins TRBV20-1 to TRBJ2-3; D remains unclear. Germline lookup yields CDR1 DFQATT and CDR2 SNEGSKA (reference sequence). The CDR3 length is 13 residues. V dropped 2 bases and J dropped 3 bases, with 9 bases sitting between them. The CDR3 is CSARTHPTDTQYF. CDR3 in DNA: TGCAGTGCTAGAACTCACCCTACAGATACGCAGTATTTT.

Here the CDR3 reads CASSDRTGINYGYTF. In DNA, the CDR3 is TGTGCCAGCAGTGATAGGACAGGAATAAACTATGGCTACACCTTC. The rearrangement links TRBV6-1 to TRBJ1-2; 7 bases are shared with TRBD1. Germline CDR1 reads MNHNS; CDR2 reads SASEGT. The CDR3 is made up of 15 amino acids. V was pared by 3 bases and J by 2 bases, with 6 bases of the junction left unmatched.

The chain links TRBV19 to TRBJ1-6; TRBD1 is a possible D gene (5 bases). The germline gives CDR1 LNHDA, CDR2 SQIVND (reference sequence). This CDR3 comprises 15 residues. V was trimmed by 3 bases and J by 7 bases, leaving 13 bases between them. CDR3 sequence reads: CASSIRDRENSPLHF. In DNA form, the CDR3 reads TGTGCCAGTAGTATCAGGGATAGGGAAAATTCACCCCTCCACTTT.

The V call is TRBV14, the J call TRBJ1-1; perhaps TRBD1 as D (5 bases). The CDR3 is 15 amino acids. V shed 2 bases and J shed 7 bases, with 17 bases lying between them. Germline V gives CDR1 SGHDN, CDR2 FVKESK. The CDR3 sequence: CASSQFQKGRGEAFF. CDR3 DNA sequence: TGTGCCAGCAGCCAATTTCAAAAGGGAAGGGGTGAAGCTTTCTTT.

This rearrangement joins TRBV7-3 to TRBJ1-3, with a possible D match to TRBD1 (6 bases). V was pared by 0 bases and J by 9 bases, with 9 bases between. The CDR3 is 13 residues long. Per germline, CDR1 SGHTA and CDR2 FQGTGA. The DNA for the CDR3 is TGTGCCAGCAGCTTAACGGAAGGGGGCACCATATATTTT. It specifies CASSLTEGGTIYF. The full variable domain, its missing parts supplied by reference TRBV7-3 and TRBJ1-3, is GAGVSQTPSNKVTEKGKYVELRCDPISGHTALYWYRQSLGQGPEFLIYFQGTGAADDSGLPNDRFFAVRPEGSVSTLKIQRTERGDSAVYLCASSLTEGGTIYFGEGSWLTVV.

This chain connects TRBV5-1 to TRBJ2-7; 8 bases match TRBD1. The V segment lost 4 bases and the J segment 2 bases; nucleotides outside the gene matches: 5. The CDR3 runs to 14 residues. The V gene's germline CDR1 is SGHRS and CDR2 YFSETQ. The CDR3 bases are TGCGCCAGCAGCCCACAGGGGGATGCCTACGAGCAGTACTTC. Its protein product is CASSPQGDAYEQYF.

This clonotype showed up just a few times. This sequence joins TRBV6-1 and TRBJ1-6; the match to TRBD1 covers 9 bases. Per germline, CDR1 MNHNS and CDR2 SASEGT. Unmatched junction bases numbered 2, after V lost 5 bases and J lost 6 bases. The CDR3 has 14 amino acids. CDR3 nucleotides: TGTGCCAGCAGTCGACAGGGGGGTAATTCACCCCTCCACTTT. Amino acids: CASSRQGGNSPLHF.

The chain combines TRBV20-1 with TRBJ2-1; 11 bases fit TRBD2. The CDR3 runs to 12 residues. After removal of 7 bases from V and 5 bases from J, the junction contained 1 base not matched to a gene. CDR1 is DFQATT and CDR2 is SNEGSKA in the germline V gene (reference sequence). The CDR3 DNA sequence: TGCAGTGGGGGACTAGCGGACAATGAGCAGTTCTTC. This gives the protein CSGGLADNEQFF.

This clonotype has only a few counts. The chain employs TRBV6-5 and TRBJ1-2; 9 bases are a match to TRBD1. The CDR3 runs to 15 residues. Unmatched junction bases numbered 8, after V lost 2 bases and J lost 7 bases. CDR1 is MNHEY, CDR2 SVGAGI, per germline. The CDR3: CASSYGGTGKFGYTF. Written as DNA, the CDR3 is TGTGCCAGCAGTTACGGGGGGACAGGGAAATTTGGCTACACCTTC.

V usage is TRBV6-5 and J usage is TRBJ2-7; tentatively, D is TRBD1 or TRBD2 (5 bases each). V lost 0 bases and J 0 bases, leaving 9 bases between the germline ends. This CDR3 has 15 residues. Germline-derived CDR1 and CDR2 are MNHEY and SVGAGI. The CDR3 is CASSYSGTYSYEQYF. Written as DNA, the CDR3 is TGTGCCAGCAGTTACTCTGGGACGTACTCCTACGAGCAGTACTTC.

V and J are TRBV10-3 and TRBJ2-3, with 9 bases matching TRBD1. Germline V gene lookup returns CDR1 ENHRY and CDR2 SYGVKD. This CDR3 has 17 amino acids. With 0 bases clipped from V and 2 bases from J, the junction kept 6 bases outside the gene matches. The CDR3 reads CAISESFGQGLTDTQYF. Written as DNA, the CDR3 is TGTGCCATCAGTGAGTCATTCGGACAGGGGCTCACAGATACGCAGTATTTT.

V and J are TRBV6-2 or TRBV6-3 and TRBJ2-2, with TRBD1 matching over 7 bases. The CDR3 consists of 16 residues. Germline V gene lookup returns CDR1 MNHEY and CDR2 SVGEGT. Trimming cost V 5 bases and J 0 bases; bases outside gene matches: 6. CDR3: CASSPSGTANTGELFF. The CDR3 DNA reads TGTGCCAGCAGTCCCTCCGGGACAGCGAACACCGGGGAGCTGTTTTTT.

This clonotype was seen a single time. CDR3 amino acids: CASNTGTGTTRYTF. The CDR3 DNA sequence: TGTGCCAGCAATACCGGGACAGGGACTACGCGCTACACCTTC. The genes are TRBV2 and TRBJ1-2, with 9 bases matching TRBD1. Germline values: CDR1 SNHLY, CDR2 FYNNEI. The CDR3 runs to 14 residues. The junction had 12 bases not matched to a gene; V was cut back by 7 bases and J by 9 bases.

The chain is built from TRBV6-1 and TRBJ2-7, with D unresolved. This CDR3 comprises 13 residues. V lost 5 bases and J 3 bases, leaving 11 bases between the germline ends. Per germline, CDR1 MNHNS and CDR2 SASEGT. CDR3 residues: CASSPTPRYEQYF. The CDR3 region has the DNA TGTGCCAGCAGTCCGACCCCACGCTACGAGCAGTACTTC.

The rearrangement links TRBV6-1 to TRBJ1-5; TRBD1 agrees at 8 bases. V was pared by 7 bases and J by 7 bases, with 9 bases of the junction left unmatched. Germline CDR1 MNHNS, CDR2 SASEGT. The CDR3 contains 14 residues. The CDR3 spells CASTSGQGGQPQHF. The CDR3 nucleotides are TGTGCCAGCACCTCTGGACAGGGAGGGCAGCCCCAGCATTTT.

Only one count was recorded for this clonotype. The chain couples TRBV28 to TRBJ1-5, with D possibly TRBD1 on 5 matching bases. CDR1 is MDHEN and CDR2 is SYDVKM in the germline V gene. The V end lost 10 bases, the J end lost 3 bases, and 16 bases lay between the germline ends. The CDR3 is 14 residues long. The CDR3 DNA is TGTGCCACCCGGCAGGGTCCCTACAATCAGCCCCAGCATTTT. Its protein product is CATRQGPYNQPQHF. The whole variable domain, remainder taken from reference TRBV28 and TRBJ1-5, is DVKVTQSSRYLVKRTGEKVFLECVQDMDHENMFWYRQDPGLGLRLIYFSYDVKMKEKGDIPEGYSVSREKKERFSLILESASTNQTSMYLCATRQGPYNQPQHFGDGTRLSIL.

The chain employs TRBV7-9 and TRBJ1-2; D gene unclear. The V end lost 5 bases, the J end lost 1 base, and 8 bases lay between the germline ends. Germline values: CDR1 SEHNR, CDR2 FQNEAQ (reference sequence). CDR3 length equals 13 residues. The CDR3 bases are TGTGCCAGCAGCCGGAGGGATAACTATGGCTACACCTTC. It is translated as CASSRRDNYGYTF.

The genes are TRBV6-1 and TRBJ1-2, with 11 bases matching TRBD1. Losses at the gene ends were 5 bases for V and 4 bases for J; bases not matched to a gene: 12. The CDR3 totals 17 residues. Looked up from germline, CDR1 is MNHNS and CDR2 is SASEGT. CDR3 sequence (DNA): TGTGCCAGCAGTCCCCTGGGGACAGGGGGAATGAGCTATGGCTACACCTTC. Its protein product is CASSPLGTGGMSYGYTF.

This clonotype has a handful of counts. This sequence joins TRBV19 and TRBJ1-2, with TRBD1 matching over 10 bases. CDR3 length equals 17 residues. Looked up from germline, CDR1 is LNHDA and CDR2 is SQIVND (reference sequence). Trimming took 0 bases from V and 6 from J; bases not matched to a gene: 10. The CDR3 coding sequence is TGTGCCAGTAGTATAGATCATGGTGACAGGGGGCGGAATGGCTACACCTTC. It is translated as CASSIDHGDRGRNGYTF.

Here the CDR3 reads CASRTPGRDYGYTF. CDR3 nucleotide sequence: TGTGCCAGCAGAACCCCAGGGAGGGACTATGGCTACACCTTC. This rearrangement joins TRBV27 to TRBJ1-2; D might be TRBD1 (5 bases). This CDR3 region has 14 residues. V was trimmed by 6 bases and J by 3 bases, leaving 14 bases between them. Germline-derived CDR1 and CDR2 are MNHEY and SMNVEV (reference sequence).

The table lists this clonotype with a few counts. For the CDR3, the DNA is TGTGCCAGCATGGGGTTAGCGGGAGTCCACGAGCAGTACTTC. This codes for CASMGLAGVHEQYF. The chain has TRBV2 and TRBJ2-7; 9 positions agree with TRBD2. V was pared by 7 bases and J by 5 bases, with 9 bases of the junction left unmatched. The germline V gene has CDR1 SNHLY and CDR2 FYNNEI. This CDR3 has 14 residues.

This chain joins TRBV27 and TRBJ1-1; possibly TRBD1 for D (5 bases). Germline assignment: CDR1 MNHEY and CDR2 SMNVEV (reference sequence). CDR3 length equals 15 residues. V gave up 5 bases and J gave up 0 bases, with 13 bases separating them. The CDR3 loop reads CASSPGGTVNTEAFF. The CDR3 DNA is TGTGCCAGCAGTCCCGGTGGGACTGTGAACACTGAAGCTTTCTTT.

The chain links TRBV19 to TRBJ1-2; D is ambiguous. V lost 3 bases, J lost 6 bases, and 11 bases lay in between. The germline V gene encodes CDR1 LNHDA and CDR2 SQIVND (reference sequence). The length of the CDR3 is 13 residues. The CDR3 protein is CASSISRVHGYTF. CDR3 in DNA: TGTGCCAGTAGTATCTCTAGGGTACATGGCTACACCTTC.

CDR3 sequence: CASSPWTGGFHEQYF. Written as DNA, the CDR3 is TGTGCCAGCAGCCCTTGGACAGGGGGGTTCCACGAGCAGTACTTC. This chain joins TRBV5-8 and TRBJ2-7; 10 positions match TRBD1. Looked up from germline, CDR1 is SGHTS and CDR2 is YDEGEE. J lost 5 bases, V lost 4 bases, and 9 bases had no gene match. The length of the CDR3 is 15 residues.

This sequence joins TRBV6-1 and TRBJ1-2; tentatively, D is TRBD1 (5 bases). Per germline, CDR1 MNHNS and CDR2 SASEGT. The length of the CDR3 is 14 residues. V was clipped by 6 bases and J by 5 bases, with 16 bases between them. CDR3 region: CASRAVGGQYGYTF. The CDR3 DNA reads TGTGCCAGCAGGGCGGTCGGGGGTCAATATGGCTACACCTTC.

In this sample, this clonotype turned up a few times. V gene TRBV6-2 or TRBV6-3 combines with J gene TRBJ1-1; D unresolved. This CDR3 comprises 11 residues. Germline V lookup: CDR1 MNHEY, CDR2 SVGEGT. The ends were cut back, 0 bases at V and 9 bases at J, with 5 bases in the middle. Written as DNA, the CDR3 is TGTGCCAGCAGTTACTCGTTGCAAGCTTTCTTT. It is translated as CASSYSLQAFF.

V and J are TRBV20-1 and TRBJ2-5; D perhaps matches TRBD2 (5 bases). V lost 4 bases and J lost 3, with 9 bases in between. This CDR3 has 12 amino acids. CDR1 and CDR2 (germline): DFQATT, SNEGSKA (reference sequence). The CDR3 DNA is TGCAGTGCTACCGACGGGAAAGAGACCCAGTACTTC. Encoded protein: CSATDGKETQYF.

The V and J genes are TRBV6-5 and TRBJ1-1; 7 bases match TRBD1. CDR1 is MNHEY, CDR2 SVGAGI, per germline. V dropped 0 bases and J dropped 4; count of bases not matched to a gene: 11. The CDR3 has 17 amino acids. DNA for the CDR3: TGTGCCAGCAGTTACTCCGGACAGGTCTCGCGGGGCACTGAAGCTTTCTTT. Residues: CASSYSGQVSRGTEAFF.